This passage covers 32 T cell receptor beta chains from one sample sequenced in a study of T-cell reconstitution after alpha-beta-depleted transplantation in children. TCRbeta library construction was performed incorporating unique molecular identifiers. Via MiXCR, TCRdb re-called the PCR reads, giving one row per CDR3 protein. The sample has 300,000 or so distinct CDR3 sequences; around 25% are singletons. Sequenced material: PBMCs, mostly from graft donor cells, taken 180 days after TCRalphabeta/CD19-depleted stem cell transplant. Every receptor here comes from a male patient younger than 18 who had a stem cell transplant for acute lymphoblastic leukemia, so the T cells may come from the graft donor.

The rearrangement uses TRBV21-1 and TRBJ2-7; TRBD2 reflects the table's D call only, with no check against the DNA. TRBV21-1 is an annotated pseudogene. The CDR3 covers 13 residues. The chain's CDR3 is CASWDSLPYEQYF. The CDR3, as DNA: TGTGCCAGCTGGGACTCTCTTCCCTACGAGCAGTACTTC.

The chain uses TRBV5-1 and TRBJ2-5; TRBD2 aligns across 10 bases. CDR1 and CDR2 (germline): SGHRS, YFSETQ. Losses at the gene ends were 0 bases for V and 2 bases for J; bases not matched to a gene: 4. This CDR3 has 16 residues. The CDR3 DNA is TGCGCCAGCAGCTTGGAAGTAGCGGGAGGTCAAGAGACCCAGTACTTC. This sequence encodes CASSLEVAGGQETQYF.

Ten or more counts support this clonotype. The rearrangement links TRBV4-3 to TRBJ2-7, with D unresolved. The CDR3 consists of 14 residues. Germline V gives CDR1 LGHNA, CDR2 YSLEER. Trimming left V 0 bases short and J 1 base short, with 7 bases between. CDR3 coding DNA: TGCGCCAGCAGCCAAGAACCAGCTTCCTACGAGCAGTACTTC. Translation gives CASSQEPASYEQYF.

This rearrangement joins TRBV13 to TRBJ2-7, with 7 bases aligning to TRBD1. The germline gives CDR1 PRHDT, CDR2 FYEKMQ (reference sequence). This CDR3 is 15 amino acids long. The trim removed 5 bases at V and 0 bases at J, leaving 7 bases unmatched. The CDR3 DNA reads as TGTGCCAGCAGCGCACAGGGGTTCAGCTCCTACGAGCAGTACTTC. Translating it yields CASSAQGFSSYEQYF.

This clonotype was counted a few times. CDR3 sequence (DNA): TGTGCCAGCAGCTCCCTGAGCGGGGGTCCTACTGATGAGCAGTTCTTC. This translates into CASSSLSGGPTDEQFF. The chain is built from TRBV7-9 and TRBJ2-1; the match to TRBD2 covers 8 bases. In germline, CDR1 is SEHNR, CDR2 FQNEAQ (reference sequence). The CDR3 runs 16 residues. V lost 4 bases, J lost 8 bases, and 13 bases stayed unmatched.

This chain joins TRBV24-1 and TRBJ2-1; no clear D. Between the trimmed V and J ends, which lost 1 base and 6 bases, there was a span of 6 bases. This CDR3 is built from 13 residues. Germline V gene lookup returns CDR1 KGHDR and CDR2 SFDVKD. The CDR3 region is CATSDLNRNEQFF. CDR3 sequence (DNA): TGTGCCACCAGTGATTTAAACCGCAATGAGCAGTTCTTC.

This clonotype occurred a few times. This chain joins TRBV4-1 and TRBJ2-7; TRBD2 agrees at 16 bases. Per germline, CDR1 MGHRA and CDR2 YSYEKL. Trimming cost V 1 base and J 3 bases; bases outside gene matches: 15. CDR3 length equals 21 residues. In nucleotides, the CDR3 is TGCGCCAGCAGCCAAGTAATGGGGGGACTAGCGGGAGGGCCTAAGTACTACGAGCAGTACTTC. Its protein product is CASSQVMGGLAGGPKYYEQYF.

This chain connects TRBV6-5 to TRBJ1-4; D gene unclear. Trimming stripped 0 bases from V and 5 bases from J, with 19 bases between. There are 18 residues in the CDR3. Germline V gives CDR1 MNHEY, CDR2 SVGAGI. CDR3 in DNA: TGTGCCAGCAGTTACTCGCTGGCAGTCTTATTCTCGAATGAAAAACTGTTTTTT. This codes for CASSYSLAVLFSNEKLFF.

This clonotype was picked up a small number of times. CDR3 protein: CASSLATGSSYNEQFF. The CDR3 bases are TGTGCCAGCAGCTTAGCGACGGGGAGCTCCTACAATGAGCAGTTCTTC. The chain carries TRBV7-9 and TRBJ2-1; a possible D gene is TRBD2 (5 bases). CDR3 size: 16 residues. Germline V gene sequence: CDR1 SEHNR, CDR2 FQNEAQ (reference sequence). The V gene lost 0 bases and the J gene lost 0 bases, with 9 bases spanning the gap.

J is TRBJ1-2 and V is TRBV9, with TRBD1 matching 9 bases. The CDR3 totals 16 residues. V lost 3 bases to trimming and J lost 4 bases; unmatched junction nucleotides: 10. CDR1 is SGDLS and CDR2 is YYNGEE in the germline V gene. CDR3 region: CASSAPGQGALYGYTF. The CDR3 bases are TGTGCCAGCAGCGCCCCGGGACAGGGCGCCCTCTATGGCTACACCTTC.

This chain's CDR3 is CASSSGQASEEQYF. CDR3 in DNA: TGTGCCAGCAGCTCCGGACAGGCATCTGAGGAGCAGTACTTC. The chain has TRBV11-2 and TRBJ2-7, with 7 bases identical to TRBD1. The CDR3 extends over 14 amino acids. Germline CDR1 SGHAT, CDR2 FQNNGV. Trimming took 4 bases from V and 7 from J; bases not matched to a gene: 10. Based on the CDR3 plus reference TRBV11-2 and TRBJ2-7, the full variable domain is EAGVAQSPRYKIIEKRQSVAFWCNPISGHATLYWYQQILGQGPKLLIQFQNNGVVDDSQLPKDRFSAERLKGVDSTLKIQPAKLEDSAVYLCASSSGQASEEQYFGPGTRLTVT.

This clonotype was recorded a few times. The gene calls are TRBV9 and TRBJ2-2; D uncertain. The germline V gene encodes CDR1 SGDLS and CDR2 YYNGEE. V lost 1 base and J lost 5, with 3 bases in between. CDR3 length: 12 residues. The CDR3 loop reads CASSVTTGELFF. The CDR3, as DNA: TGTGCCAGCAGCGTAACGACCGGGGAGCTGTTTTTT.

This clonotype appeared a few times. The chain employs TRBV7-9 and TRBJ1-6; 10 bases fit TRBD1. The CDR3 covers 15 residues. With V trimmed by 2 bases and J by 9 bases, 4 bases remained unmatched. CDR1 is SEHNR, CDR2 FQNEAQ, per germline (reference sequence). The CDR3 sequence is CASSLWTGGASPLHF. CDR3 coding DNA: TGTGCCAGCAGCTTATGGACAGGGGGAGCTTCACCCCTCCACTTT.

CDR3 DNA: TGTGCCAGCACCCCTCTGGTGGAGCGGGCGAGCTCCTACAATGAGCAGTTCTTC. It codes for CASTPLVERASSYNEQFF. The J gene is TRBJ2-1, the V gene TRBV3-1, with D tentatively TRBD2 (6 bases). Trimming pared 7 bases from V and 0 bases from J, leaving 22 bases between. The CDR3 has 18 residues. Per the germline V gene, CDR1 is LGHDT and CDR2 is YNNKEL (reference sequence).

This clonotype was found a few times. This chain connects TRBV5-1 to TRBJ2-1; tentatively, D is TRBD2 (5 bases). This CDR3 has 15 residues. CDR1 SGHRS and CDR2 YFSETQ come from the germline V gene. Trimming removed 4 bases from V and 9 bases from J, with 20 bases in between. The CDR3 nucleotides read TGCGCCAGCAGCAACGGACTGACTTTATGGGCTGAGCAGTTCTTC. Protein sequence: CASSNGLTLWAEQFF.

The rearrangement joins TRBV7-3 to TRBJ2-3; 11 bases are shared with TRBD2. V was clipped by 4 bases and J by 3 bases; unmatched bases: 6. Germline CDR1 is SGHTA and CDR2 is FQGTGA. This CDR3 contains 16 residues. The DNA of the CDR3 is TGTGCCAGCAGCTCCGTAGCGGGAGGGATAACAGATACGCAGTATTTT. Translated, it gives CASSSVAGGITDTQYF. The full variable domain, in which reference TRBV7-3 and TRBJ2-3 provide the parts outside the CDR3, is GAGVSQTPSNKVTEKGKYVELRCDPISGHTALYWYRQSLGQGPEFLIYFQGTGAADDSGLPNDRFFAVRPEGSVSTLKIQRTERGDSAVYLCASSSVAGGITDTQYFGPGTRLTVL.

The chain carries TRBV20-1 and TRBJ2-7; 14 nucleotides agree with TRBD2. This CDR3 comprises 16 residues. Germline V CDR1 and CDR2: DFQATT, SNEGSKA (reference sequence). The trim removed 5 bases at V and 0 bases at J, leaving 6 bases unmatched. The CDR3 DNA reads TGCAGTGCTTTGGGACTAGCGGGAGTAAGCTCCTACGAGCAGTACTTC. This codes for CSALGLAGVSSYEQYF.

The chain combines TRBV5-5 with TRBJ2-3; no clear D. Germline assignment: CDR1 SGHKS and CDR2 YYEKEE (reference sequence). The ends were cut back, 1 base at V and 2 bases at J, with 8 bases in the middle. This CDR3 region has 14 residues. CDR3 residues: CASSLNAPTDTQYF. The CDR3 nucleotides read TGTGCCAGCAGCTTGAACGCGCCCACAGATACGCAGTATTTT.

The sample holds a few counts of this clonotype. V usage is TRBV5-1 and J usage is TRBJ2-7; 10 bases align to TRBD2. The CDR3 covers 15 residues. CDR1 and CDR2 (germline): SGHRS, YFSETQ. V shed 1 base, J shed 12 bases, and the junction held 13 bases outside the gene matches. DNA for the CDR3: TGCGCCAGCAGCTTGTATTCGGGGACTAGCGACGGTGCGTACTTC. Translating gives CASSLYSGTSDGAYF.

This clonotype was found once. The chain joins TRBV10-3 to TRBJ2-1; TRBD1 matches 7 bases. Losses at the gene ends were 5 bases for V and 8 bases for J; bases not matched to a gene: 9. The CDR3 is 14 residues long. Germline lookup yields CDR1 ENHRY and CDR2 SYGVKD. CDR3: CAISYTLTGDEQFF. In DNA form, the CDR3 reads TGTGCCATCAGTTATACCCTTACAGGGGATGAGCAGTTCTTC.

The CDR3 loop reads CASSSQVGEVGETQYF. For the CDR3, the DNA is TGCGCCAGCAGCTCACAGGTGGGGGAGGTTGGAGAGACCCAGTACTTC. V gene TRBV5-1 combines with J gene TRBJ2-5; perhaps TRBD2 as D (6 bases). The CDR3 spans 16 residues. Germline V gene sequence: CDR1 SGHRS, CDR2 YFSETQ. V lost 3 bases and J 4 bases, leaving 19 bases between the germline ends.

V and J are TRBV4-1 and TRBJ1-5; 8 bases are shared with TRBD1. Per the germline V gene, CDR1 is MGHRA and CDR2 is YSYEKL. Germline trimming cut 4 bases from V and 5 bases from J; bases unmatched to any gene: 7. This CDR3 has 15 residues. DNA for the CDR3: TGCGCCAGCAGCCTTTGGCAGGGGGCGGATCAGCCCCAGCATTTT. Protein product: CASSLWQGADQPQHF.

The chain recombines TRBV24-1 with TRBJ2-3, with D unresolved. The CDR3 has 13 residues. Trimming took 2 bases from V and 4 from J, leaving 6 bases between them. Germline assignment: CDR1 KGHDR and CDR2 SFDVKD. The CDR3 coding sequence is TGTGCCACCAGTGATTCCCGTCCAGATACGCAGTATTTT. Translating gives CATSDSRPDTQYF.

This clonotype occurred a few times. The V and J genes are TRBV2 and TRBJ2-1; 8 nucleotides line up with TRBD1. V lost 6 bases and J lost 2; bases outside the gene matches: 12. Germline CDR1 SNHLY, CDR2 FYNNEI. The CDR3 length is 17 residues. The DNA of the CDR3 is TGTGCCAGCAGCCTACCAGGGGGCCAGCGAACCTACAATGAGCAGTTCTTC. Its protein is CASSLPGGQRTYNEQFF.

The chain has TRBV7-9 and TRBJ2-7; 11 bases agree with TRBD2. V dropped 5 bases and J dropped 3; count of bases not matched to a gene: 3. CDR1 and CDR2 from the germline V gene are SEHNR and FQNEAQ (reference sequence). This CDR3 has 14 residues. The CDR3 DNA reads TGTGCCAGCAGCCCTAGCGGGAGGTACTACGAGCAGTACTTC. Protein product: CASSPSGRYYEQYF.

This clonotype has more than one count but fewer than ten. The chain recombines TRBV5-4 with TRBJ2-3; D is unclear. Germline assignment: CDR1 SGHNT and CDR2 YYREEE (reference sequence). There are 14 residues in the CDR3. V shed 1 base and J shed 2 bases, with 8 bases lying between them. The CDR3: CASSLWLNTDTQYF. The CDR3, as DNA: TGTGCCAGCAGCTTGTGGCTGAACACAGATACGCAGTATTTT.

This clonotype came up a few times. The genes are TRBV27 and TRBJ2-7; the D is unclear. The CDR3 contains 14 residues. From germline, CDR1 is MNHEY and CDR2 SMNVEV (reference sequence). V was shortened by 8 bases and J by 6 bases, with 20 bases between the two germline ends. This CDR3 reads CASGFFPSTAEQYF. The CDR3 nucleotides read TGTGCCAGCGGCTTCTTCCCTTCGACGGCCGAGCAGTACTTC.

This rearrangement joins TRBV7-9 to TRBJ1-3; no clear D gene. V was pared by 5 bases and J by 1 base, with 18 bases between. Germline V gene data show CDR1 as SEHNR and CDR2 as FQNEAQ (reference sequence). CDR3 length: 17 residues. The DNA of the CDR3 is TGTGCCAGCAGCGCAAGACGGCAGACCGGGTCTGGAAACACCATATATTTT. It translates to CASSARRQTGSGNTIYF.

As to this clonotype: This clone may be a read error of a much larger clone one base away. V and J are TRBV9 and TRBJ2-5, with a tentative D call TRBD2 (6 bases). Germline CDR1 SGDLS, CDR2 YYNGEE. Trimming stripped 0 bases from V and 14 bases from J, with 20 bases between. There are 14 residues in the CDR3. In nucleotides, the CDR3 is TGTGCCAGCAGCGTAGAAGGGCAACCGGGGGTCCATTACTTC. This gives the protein CASSVEGQPGVHYF.

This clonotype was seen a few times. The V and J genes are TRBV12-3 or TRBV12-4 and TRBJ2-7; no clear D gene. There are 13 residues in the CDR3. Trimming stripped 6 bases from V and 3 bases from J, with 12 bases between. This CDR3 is CASSGPSNYEQYF. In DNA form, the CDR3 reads TGTGCCAGCAGCGGGCCGTCCAACTACGAGCAGTACTTC.

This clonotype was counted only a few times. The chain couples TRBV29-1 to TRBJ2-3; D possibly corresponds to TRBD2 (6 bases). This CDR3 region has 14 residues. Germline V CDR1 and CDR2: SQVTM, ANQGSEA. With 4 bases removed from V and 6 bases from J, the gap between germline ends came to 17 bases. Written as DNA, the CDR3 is TGCAGCGTTGGGGTGGACTATCGGGTGGATACGCAGTATTTT. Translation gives CSVGVDYRVDTQYF.

In DNA form, the CDR3 reads TGTGCCAGCAGCTTGGAGCGGCCCTTTTACAATGAGCAGTTCTTC. It specifies CASSLERPFYNEQFF. The chain has TRBV11-2 and TRBJ2-1, with D possibly matching TRBD2 (5 bases). The CDR3 consists of 15 residues. Trimming cost V 3 bases and J 4 bases, with 13 bases left between them. Germline-derived CDR1 and CDR2 are SGHAT and FQNNGV.